This T cell receptor beta chain derives from a study of T cells in Graves' hyperthyroidism and ophthalmopathy. In the study overall: Peripheral blood samples were taken at initial diagnosis, prior to any treatment. Study findings and constraints: Before onset, ophthalmopathy was predicted by the model a median around 6 months earlier.

The germline CDR1 and CDR2 sequences are MNHEY and SVGAGI. The V gene lost 7 bases and the J gene lost 0 bases, with 14 bases spanning the gap. The CDR3 consists of 15 residues. The CDR3 regions of TCR beta were amplified from RNA transcripts. First-round RT-PCR with HTBI primers amplified the TCR CDR3 region. TCRdb reprocessed the multiplex PCR reads via MiXCR and lists one record per CDR3 protein. The table lists roughly 250,000 distinct CDR3 sequences, about 20% of them singletons. Diagnoses were made from clinical symptoms, serum measures (thyroxine and TRAb), thyroid ultrasound and orbital computed tomography. In its sample, this clonotype was seen a few times. Antigen unknown.

This TCR was sampled from a man in his thirties or forties with Graves' ophthalmopathy. The source material was blood. This sequence joins TRBV6-5 and TRBJ2-3; unclear D gene. The CDR3 here is CASMTGGRSTDTQYF. In DNA, the CDR3 is TGTGCCAGCATGACGGGTGGGCGAAGCACAGATACGCAGTATTTT.